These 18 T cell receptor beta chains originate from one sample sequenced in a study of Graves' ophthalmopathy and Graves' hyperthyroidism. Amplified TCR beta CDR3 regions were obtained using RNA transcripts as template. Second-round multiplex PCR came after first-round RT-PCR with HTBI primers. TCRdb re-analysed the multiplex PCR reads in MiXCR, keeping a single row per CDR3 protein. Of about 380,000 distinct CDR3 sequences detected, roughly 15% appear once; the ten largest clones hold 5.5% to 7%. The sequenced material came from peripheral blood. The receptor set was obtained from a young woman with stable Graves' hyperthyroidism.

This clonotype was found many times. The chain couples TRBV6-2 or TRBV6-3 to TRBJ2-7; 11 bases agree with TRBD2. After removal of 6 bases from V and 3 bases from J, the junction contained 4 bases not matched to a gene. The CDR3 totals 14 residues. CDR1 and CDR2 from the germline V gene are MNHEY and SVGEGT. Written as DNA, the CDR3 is TGTGCCAGCAGAGCTAGCGGGGGGTACTACGAGCAGTACTTC. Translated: CASRASGGYYEQYF.

The chain's CDR3 is CASSSNSVAQETQYF. CDR3 nucleotide sequence: TGTGCCAGCAGTTCAAACAGCGTGGCCCAAGAGACCCAGTACTTC. The chain is built from TRBV6-5 and TRBJ2-5; the D is unclear. Trimming cost V 4 bases and J 1 base, with 13 bases left between them. CDR3 size: 15 residues. The germline V gene has CDR1 MNHEY and CDR2 SVGAGI.

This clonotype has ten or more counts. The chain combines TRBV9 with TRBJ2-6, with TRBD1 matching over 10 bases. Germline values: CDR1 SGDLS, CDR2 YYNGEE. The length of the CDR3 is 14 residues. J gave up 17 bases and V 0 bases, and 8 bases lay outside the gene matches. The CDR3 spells CASSVAPGQGELTF. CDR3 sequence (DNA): TGTGCCAGCAGCGTAGCTCCTGGACAGGGGGAGTTGACTTTC.

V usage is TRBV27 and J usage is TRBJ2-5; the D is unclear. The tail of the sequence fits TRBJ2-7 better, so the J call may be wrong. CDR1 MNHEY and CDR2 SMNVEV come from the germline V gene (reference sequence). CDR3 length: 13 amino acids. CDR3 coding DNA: TGTGCCAGCAGTTTAGTGGGGTCAGGCGAGCAGTACTTC. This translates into CASSLVGSGEQYF.

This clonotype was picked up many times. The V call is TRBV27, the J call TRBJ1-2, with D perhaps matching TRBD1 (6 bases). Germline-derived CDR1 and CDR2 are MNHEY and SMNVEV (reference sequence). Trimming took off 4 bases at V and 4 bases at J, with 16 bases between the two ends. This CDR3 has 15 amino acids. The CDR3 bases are TGTGCCAGCAGTTCCGTGTTCAGGGGCGTCTATGGCTACACCTTC. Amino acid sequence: CASSSVFRGVYGYTF.

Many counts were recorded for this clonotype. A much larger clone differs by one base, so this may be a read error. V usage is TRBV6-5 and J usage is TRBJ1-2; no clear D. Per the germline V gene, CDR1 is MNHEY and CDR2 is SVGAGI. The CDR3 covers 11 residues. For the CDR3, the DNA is TGTACCAGCAGTTTCCTAGGCGGCTACACCTTC. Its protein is CTSSFLGGYTF.

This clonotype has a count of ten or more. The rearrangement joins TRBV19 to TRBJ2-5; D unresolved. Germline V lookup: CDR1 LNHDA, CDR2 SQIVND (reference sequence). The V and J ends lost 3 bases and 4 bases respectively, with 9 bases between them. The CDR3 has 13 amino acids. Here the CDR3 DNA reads TGTGCCAGTAGTATGAACAGCGCAGAGACCCAGTACTTC. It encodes CASSMNSAETQYF.

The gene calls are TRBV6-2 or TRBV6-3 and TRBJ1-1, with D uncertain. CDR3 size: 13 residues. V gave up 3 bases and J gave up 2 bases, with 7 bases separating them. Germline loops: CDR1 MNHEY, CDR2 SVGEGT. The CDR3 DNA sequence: TGTGCCAGCAGTTATATCACAAACACTGAAGCTTTCTTT. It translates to CASSYITNTEAFF.

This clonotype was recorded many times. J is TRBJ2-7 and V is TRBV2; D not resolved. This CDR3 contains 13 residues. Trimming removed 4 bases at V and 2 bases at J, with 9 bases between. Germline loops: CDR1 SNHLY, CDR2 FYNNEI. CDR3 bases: TGTGCCAGCAGTGGCGACCACCCCTACGAGCAGTACTTC. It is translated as CASSGDHPYEQYF.

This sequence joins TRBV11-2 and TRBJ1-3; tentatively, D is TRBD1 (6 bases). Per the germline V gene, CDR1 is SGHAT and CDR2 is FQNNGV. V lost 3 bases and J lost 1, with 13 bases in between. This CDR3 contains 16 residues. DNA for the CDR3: TGTGCCAGCAGCTTTTATGAGGGGGTGTCTGGAAACACCATATATTTT. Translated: CASSFYEGVSGNTIYF.

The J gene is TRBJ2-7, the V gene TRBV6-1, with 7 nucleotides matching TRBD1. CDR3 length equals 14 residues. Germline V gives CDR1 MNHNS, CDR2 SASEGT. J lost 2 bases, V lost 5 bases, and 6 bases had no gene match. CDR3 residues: CASSRQGKAYEQYF. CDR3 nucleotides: TGTGCCAGCAGTCGACAGGGAAAGGCCTACGAGCAGTACTTC.

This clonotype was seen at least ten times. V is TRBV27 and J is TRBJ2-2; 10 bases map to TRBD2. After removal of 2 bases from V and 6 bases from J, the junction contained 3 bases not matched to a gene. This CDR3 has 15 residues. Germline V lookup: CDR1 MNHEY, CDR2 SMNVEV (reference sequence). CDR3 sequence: CASSLGAGGPGELFF. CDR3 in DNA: TGTGCCAGCAGTTTAGGAGCGGGGGGGCCCGGGGAGCTGTTTTTT.

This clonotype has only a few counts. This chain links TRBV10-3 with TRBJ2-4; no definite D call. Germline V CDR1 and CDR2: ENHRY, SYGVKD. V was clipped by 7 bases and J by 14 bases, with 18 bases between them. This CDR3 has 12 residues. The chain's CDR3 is CAINPDGSLKYF. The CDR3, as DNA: TGTGCCATCAACCCCGATGGTTCCCTCAAGTACTTC.

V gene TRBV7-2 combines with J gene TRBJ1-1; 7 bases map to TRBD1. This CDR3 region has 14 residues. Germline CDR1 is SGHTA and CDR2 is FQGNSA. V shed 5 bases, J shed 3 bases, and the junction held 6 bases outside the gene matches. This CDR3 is CASSTRQGHTEAFF. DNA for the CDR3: TGTGCCAGCAGCACCAGACAGGGCCACACTGAAGCTTTCTTT.

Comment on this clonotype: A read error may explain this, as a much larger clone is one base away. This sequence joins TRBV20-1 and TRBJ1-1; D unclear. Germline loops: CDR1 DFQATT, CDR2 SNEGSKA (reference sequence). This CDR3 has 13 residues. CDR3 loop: CSARGLLNTEACF. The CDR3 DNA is TGCAGTGCTAGAGGGCTATTGAACACTGAAGCTTGCTTT.

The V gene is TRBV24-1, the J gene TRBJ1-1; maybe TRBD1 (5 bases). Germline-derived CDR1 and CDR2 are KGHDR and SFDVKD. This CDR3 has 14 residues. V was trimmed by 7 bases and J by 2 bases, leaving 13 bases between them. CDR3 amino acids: CATRDSTVNTEAFF. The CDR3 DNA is TGTGCCACCAGGGACTCGACAGTTAACACTGAAGCTTTCTTT.

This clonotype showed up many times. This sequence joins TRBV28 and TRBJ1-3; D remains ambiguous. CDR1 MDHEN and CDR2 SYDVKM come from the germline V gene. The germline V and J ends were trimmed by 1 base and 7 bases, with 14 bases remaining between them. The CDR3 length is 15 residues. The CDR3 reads CASSLYPAFGNTIYF. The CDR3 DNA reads TGTGCCAGCAGTTTATACCCCGCCTTTGGGAACACCATATATTTT.

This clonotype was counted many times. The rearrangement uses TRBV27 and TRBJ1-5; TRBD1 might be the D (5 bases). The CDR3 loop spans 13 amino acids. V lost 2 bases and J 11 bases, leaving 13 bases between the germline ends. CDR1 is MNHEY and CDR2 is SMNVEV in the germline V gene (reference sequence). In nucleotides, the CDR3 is TGTGCCAGCAGTTTAGGGGGGGAGGGATCCCAGCATTTT. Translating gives CASSLGGEGSQHF.